This T cell receptor beta chain is drawn from a study of cytomegalovirus exposure and HLA in healthy donors. Study results and caveats: Specificity of a few CMV-associated chains for CMV antigens was verified in vitro. Exclusion applied to some V segments, including TRBV6-2 and TRBV6-3, as they were indistinguishable.

Regarding this clone: Its target is not known.

This CDR3 is built from 13 residues. Losses at the gene ends were 4 bases for V and 12 bases for J; bases not matched to a gene: 11. CDR1 MNHNS and CDR2 SASEGT come from the germline V gene. In nominal health when sampled, donors likely had unrecorded immune exposures nonetheless. PCR was performed using 60 Vbeta and 13 Jbeta primers. Measured with immunoSEQ multiplex PCR; TCRdb has only the in-frame clones, and not every one. The sample has approximately 150,000 clones; roughly 73% are singletons. This clonotype was obtained from a man aged 35 to 55 in good health and CMV-seronegative. The source material was PBMCs. The V and J genes are TRBV6-1 and TRBJ1-2; 7 bases line up with TRBD1. CDR3 sequence: CASSGKPDRADTF. The DNA for the CDR3 is TGTGCCAGCAGTGGGAAACCCGACAGGGCGGACACCTTC.